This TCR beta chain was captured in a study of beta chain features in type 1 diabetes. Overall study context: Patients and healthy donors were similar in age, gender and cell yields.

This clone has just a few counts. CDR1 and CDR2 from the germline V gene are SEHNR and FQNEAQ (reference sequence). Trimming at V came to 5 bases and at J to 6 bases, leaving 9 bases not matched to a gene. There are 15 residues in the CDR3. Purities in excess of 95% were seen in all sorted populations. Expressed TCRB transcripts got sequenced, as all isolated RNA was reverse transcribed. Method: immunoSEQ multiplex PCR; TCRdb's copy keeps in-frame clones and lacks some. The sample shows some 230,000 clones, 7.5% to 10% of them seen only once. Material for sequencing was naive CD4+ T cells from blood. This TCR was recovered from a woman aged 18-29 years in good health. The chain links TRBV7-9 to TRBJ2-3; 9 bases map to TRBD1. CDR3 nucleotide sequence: TGTGCCAGCAGCCCTACGGGACAGGGAAGGGATACGCAGTATTTT. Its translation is CASSPTGQGRDTQYF.